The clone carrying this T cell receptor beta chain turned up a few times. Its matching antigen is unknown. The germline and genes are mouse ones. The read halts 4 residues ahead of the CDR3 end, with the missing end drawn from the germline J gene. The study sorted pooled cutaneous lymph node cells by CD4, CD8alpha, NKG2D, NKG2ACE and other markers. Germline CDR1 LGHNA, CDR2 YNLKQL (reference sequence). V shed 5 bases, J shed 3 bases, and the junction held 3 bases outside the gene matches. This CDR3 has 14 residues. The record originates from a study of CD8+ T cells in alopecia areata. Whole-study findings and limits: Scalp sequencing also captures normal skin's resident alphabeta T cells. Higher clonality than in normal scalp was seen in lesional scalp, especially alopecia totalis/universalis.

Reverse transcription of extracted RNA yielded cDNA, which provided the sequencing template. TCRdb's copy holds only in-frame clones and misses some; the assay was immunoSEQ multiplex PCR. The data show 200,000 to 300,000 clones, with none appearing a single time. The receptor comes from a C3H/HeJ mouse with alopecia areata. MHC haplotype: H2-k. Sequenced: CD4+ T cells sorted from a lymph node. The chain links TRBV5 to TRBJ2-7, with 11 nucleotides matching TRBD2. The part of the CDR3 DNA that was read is TGTGCCAGCAGCAAGGGACTGGGGGACTAT. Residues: CASSKGLGDY. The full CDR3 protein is CASSKGLGDYEQYF.